These 26 T cell receptor beta chains share one sample of origin, sequenced in a study of shared clonotypes between healthy human individuals. The method was immunoSEQ multiplex PCR; TCRdb's version includes in-frame clones alone and lacks a portion of them. The sample records hundreds of thousands of clones, 92% being singletons. CD45RO-negative, CCR7-selected cells formed the naive CD8 fraction, which excluded terminally differentiated effector memory CD45RA+ cells. Material: naive CD8+ T cells sorted from blood. These receptors were obtained from a man aged 25-45 years in good health.

The chain links TRBV19 to TRBJ2-2; D not resolved. Germline-derived CDR1 and CDR2 are LNHDA and SQIVND (reference sequence). Trimming pared 1 base from V and 7 bases from J, leaving 7 bases between. The CDR3 length is 13 residues. CDR3 DNA: TGTGCCAGTAGTATAGTTCCCCGCGGGGAGCTGTTTTTT. Its protein product is CASSIVPRGELFF.

The gene calls are TRBV7-2 and TRBJ2-7; perhaps D is TRBD1 or TRBD2 (5 bases each). Trimming stripped 4 bases from V and 4 bases from J, with 29 bases between. The CDR3 runs to 19 residues. Germline V gene data show CDR1 as SGHTA and CDR2 as FQGNSA. The CDR3 protein is CASSSYGESQFPGGYEQYF. The CDR3, as DNA: TGTGCCAGCAGCTCATACGGGGAAAGTCAATTCCCTGGGGGATACGAGCAGTACTTC.

The chain employs TRBV7-8 and TRBJ2-7, with D possibly matching TRBD1 (6 bases). This CDR3 region has 13 residues. Between the trimmed V and J ends, which lost 7 bases and 5 bases, there was a span of 15 bases. Per germline, CDR1 SGHVS and CDR2 FQNEAQ. The CDR3 protein is CASINRDGHEQYF. CDR3 DNA: TGTGCCAGCATAAACAGGGACGGGCACGAGCAGTACTTC.

This chain joins TRBV27 and TRBJ2-7, with TRBD2 as a possible D gene (5 bases). CDR3 length: 13 residues. Trimming pared 3 bases from V and 1 base from J, leaving 7 bases between. The germline V gene has CDR1 MNHEY and CDR2 SMNVEV (reference sequence). DNA for the CDR3: TGTGCCAGCAGTTTTGAGGGATCCTACGAGCAGTACTTC. It yields the protein CASSFEGSYEQYF.

This chain links TRBV5-6 with TRBJ2-7, with D unclear. This CDR3 region has 14 residues. Deletions cut 2 bases from V and 2 bases from J, with 11 bases between. Per the germline V gene, CDR1 is SGHDT and CDR2 is YYEEEE. The CDR3 is CASSFRTEPYEQYF. CDR3 DNA sequence: TGTGCCAGCAGCTTTCGGACGGAGCCCTACGAGCAGTACTTC. The variable domain in full, with the rest retrieved from reference TRBV5-6 and TRBJ2-7, is DAGVTQSPTHLIKTRGQQVTLRCSPKSGHDTVSWYQQALGQGPQFIFQYYEEEERQRGNFPDRFSGHQFPNYSSELNVNALLLGDSALYLCASSFRTEPYEQYFGPGTRLTVT.

The rearrangement links TRBV4-3 to TRBJ1-2, with 7 bases aligning to TRBD1. With 5 bases clipped from V and 7 bases from J, the junction kept 16 bases outside the gene matches. The CDR3 totals 16 residues. The V gene's germline CDR1 is LGHNA and CDR2 YSLEER. In DNA form, the CDR3 reads TGCGCCAGCAGCGCCCACGGGATCAGGGGGGAAGGTGGCTACACCTTC. Protein: CASSAHGIRGEGGYTF.

This rearrangement joins TRBV4-3 to TRBJ2-1, with 12 bases identical to TRBD2. V shed 1 base and J 5 bases; nucleotides not matched to a gene: 0. The CDR3 totals 15 residues. Germline V CDR1 and CDR2: LGHNA, YSLEER. CDR3 amino acids: CASSQGLAGDNEQFF. As DNA, the CDR3 is TGCGCCAGCAGCCAAGGACTAGCGGGAGACAATGAGCAGTTCTTC.

The chain joins TRBV5-6 to TRBJ2-1; 10 nucleotides align to TRBD2. There are 18 residues in the CDR3. Germline V gene sequence: CDR1 SGHDT, CDR2 YYEEEE. Germline trimming cut 3 bases from V and 2 bases from J; bases unmatched to any gene: 11. CDR3 residues: CASSSERTSGITYNEQFF. DNA for the CDR3: TGTGCCAGCAGCTCGGAAAGGACTAGCGGCATTACCTACAATGAGCAGTTCTTC.

The V call is TRBV19, the J call TRBJ1-3; D gene unclear. Germline V gene data show CDR1 as LNHDA and CDR2 as SQIVND (reference sequence). The CDR3 length is 15 residues. Trimming stripped 3 bases from V and 0 bases from J, with 9 bases between. The CDR3 is CASSIPGLSGNTIYF. DNA for the CDR3: TGTGCCAGTAGTATCCCCGGACTCTCTGGAAACACCATATATTTT. Looking up the rest from reference TRBV19 and TRBJ1-3 gives the full variable domain: DGGITQSPKYLFRKEGQNVTLSCEQNLNHDAMYWYRQDPGQGLRLIYYSQIVNDFQKGDIAEGYSVSREKKESFPLTVTSAQKNPTAFYLCASSIPGLSGNTIYFGEGSWLTVV.

The CDR3 loop reads CASSFEGYYYGYTF. The CDR3 region has the DNA TGTGCCAGCAGTTTCGAAGGGTACTACTATGGCTACACCTTC. The V call is TRBV28, the J call TRBJ1-2; D remains ambiguous. There are 14 residues in the CDR3. The germline V gene encodes CDR1 MDHEN and CDR2 SYDVKM. V was shortened by 3 bases and J by 3 bases, with 11 bases between the two germline ends.

This clone has just one count. The chain employs TRBV6-5 and TRBJ2-3, with 9 bases matching TRBD2. The germline gives CDR1 MNHEY, CDR2 SVGAGI. The CDR3 spans 15 residues. V shed 6 bases and J 6 bases; nucleotides not matched to a gene: 10. In nucleotides, the CDR3 is TGTGCCAGCAGAACACAGGGACTAGCTCTCGATACGCAGTATTTT. Its protein product is CASRTQGLALDTQYF.

The CDR3 DNA follows: TGTGCCAGCAGTTTATCCCACAGGTACCTCGCCTACGAGCAGTACTTC. Protein product: CASSLSHRYLAYEQYF. The J gene is TRBJ2-7, the V gene TRBV27; tentatively, D is TRBD1 (5 bases). Looked up from germline, CDR1 is MNHEY and CDR2 is SMNVEV (reference sequence). V lost 0 bases and J lost 2, with 14 bases in between. The CDR3 loop spans 16 amino acids.

This rearrangement joins TRBV6-5 to TRBJ1-5; 8 bases are a match to TRBD1. CDR1 and CDR2 (germline): MNHEY, SVGAGI. The CDR3 is 15 amino acids. V dropped 6 bases and J dropped 4; count of bases not matched to a gene: 8. The CDR3 sequence: CASRLGQGENQPQHF. Here the CDR3 DNA reads TGTGCCAGCAGGCTCGGACAGGGAGAAAATCAGCCCCAGCATTTT.

The gene calls are TRBV11-2 and TRBJ2-1; 8 nucleotides agree with TRBD2. CDR1 is SGHAT and CDR2 is FQNNGV in the germline V gene. CDR3 length equals 17 residues. Germline trimming cut 7 bases from V and 0 bases from J; bases unmatched to any gene: 11. CDR3 in DNA: TGTGCCAGCACCCCTCTACTAGCGGAGAGCTCCTACAATGAGCAGTTCTTC. This translates into CASTPLLAESSYNEQFF.

V and J are TRBV10-3 and TRBJ1-5; no reliable D call. The V gene lost 3 bases and the J gene lost 7 bases, with 13 bases spanning the gap. Germline lookup yields CDR1 ENHRY and CDR2 SYGVKD. This CDR3 has 14 residues. CDR3 DNA: TGTGCCATCAGTGACGTCGCCCGTAACCAGCCCCAGCATTTT. It specifies CAISDVARNQPQHF.

The chain joins TRBV7-9 to TRBJ2-7; 14 bases fit TRBD2. The germline CDR1 and CDR2 sequences are SEHNR and FQNEAQ (reference sequence). V lost 0 bases and J lost 2; bases outside the gene matches: 0. The CDR3 covers 16 residues. The CDR3 nucleotides read TGTGCCAGCAGCTTAGCGGGACTAGCGGGAGCCTACGAGCAGTACTTC. Encoded protein: CASSLAGLAGAYEQYF.

The rearrangement joins TRBV10-2 to TRBJ2-7, with 10 bases identical to TRBD1. V dropped 8 bases and J dropped 5; count of bases not matched to a gene: 6. CDR3 size: 13 residues. The germline V gene encodes CDR1 WSHSY and CDR2 SAAADI. CDR3 in DNA: TGCGCCAGCGTGACAGGGGGCGGCCACGAGCAGTACTTC. Its translation: CASVTGGGHEQYF.

J is TRBJ2-7 and V is TRBV27, with 9 bases fitting TRBD1. The CDR3 runs to 15 residues. Trimming took 2 bases from V and 3 from J; bases not matched to a gene: 5. Germline V gives CDR1 MNHEY, CDR2 SMNVEV (reference sequence). The CDR3 DNA reads as TGTGCCAGCAGTTTAGGACAGGGGCGGAACTACGAGCAGTACTTC. Protein product: CASSLGQGRNYEQYF.

The rearrangement links TRBV7-6 to TRBJ2-7, with D unclear. The CDR3 length is 14 residues. From germline, CDR1 is SGHVS and CDR2 FNYEAQ. Trimming removed 5 bases from V and 3 bases from J, with 14 bases in between. Here the CDR3 DNA reads TGTGCCAGCAGCCCCTTTGACGGAAGCTACGAGCAGTACTTC. This sequence encodes CASSPFDGSYEQYF.

The genes are TRBV7-9 and TRBJ2-3, with unresolved D. Germline CDR1 reads SEHNR; CDR2 reads FQNEAQ (reference sequence). V lost 3 bases, J lost 6 bases, and 7 bases lay in between. The CDR3 is 12 residues long. CDR3 residues: CASSFVGDTQYF. CDR3 nucleotides: TGTGCCAGCAGCTTCGTTGGGGATACGCAGTATTTT.

With respect to this clone: Distinct nucleotide sequences in the sample also encode this CDR3. V and J are TRBV9 and TRBJ2-7; D gene ambiguous. CDR3 length: 13 residues. Germline V gene data show CDR1 as SGDLS and CDR2 as YYNGEE. V lost 0 bases and J lost 0, with 4 bases in between. CDR3 sequence reads: CASSVASSYEQYF. CDR3 DNA sequence: TGTGCCAGCAGCGTAGCTAGCTCCTACGAGCAGTACTTC.

This chain uses TRBV7-7 with TRBJ2-5; 7 bases match TRBD1. The CDR3 is 15 residues long. Germline values: CDR1 SSHAT, CDR2 FNYEAQ (reference sequence). V lost 5 bases to trimming and J lost 1 base; unmatched junction nucleotides: 7. The CDR3 here is CASSLETGIQETQYF. The CDR3 nucleotides are TGTGCCAGCAGCCTGGAGACAGGGATCCAAGAGACCCAGTACTTC.

This chain links TRBV11-2 with TRBJ2-1; D possibly uses TRBD1 or TRBD2 (5 bases each). The CDR3 is made up of 14 amino acids. The germline CDR1 and CDR2 sequences are SGHAT and FQNNGV. The germline V and J ends were trimmed by 1 base and 6 bases, with 10 bases remaining between them. The CDR3 DNA follows: TGTGCCAGCAGCTTAGGATCAGGGAGCAATGAGCAGTTCTTC. As protein: CASSLGSGSNEQFF.

V and J are TRBV28 and TRBJ2-1; maybe TRBD2 (6 bases). Germline V gene sequence: CDR1 MDHEN, CDR2 SYDVKM. This CDR3 is built from 15 residues. With 2 bases removed from V and 10 bases from J, the gap between germline ends came to 18 bases. The CDR3 sequence: CASSLPSRTGGEQFF. The DNA of the CDR3 is TGTGCCAGCAGTTTACCCTCGAGGACCGGAGGGGAGCAGTTCTTC.

V usage is TRBV6-6 and J usage is TRBJ2-1; D gene uncertain. Trimming pared 5 bases from V and 6 bases from J, leaving 11 bases between. CDR3 length: 13 amino acids. Per germline, CDR1 MNHNY and CDR2 SVGAGI (reference sequence). CDR3 DNA sequence: TGTGCCAGCAGTCCCCTGATAGTCAATGAGCAGTTCTTC. Translated, it gives CASSPLIVNEQFF.

The chain joins TRBV5-7 to TRBJ2-5; 9 nucleotides agree with TRBD1. TRBV5-7 is recorded as an ORF, its role being uncertain. Trimming at V came to 7 bases and at J to 5 bases, leaving 18 bases not matched to a gene. The CDR3 loop spans 17 amino acids. CDR3 DNA sequence: TGTGCCAGCTCAATCCCTTTGGGACAGGGTGTAAGGGAGACCCAGTACTTC. It yields the protein CASSIPLGQGVRETQYF.